Listed here is a single TCR beta chain. Germline V gene data show CDR1 as LGHNA and CDR2 as YNFKEQ. This CDR3 is built from 16 residues. The V end was cut by 2 bases, the J end by 3 bases, with 16 bases between. This specimen belongs to a study of cytomegalovirus exposure and HLA in healthy donors. Both 60 Vbeta primers and 13 Jbeta primers went into the PCR. Assay: immunoSEQ multiplex PCR; the TCRdb copy retains only in-frame clones and omits some. Found here are around 120,000 clones, 60% to 85% of them singletons; the top ten hold roughly 3.1%. The sequenced sample was PBMCs. V gene TRBV4-2 combines with J gene TRBJ2-5, with TRBD2 as a possible D gene (6 bases). The TCR originated in a woman aged 25 to 45 in good health and CMV-seropositive. CDR3 in amino acids: CASSQPGGNREETQYF. The DNA of the CDR3 is TGTGCCAGCAGCCAACCCGGGGGTAACCGAGAAGAGACCCAGTACTTC.